This record covers a single T cell receptor (beta chain). Its antigen is currently unknown. CDR3 length: 15 amino acids. Looked up from germline, CDR1 is MNHNS and CDR2 is SASEGT. J was trimmed by 0 bases and V by 4 bases; bases with no gene match: 1. The data originate from a study of vaccination and CD4 T cells after COVID-19. Study as a whole: SARS-CoV-2 positivity in convalescent patients was established by nasal swab PCR; some ten had mild and one severe disease. The authors used overlapping spike peptides from SARS-CoV-2, HCoV-NL63, HCoV-OC43 and HCoV-229E to stimulate cells. For each participant, vaccination comprised two doses of either the BNT162b2 or the mRNA-1273 vaccine. Study results and limitations: When vaccine-specific clones from convalescent patients were examined, 304 of 307 were spike mono-reactive.

Noted treatment: approximately nine-day PBMC culture with coronavirus spike peptide pools or control peptides (ViraFEST assay). Once obtained from cultured CD4+ T cells, the DNA was sequenced using the Oncomine TCR Beta short-read assay. In TCRdb, the PCR reads were re-called with MiXCR into one record per CDR3 protein. The table shows approximately 12,000 distinct CDR3 sequences, with 30% occurring only once. This receptor was taken from a human donor with COVID-19. The sequencing sample was made of cultured CD4+ T cells from blood. This chain uses TRBV6-1 with TRBJ2-1; TRBD1 agrees at 9 bases. The CDR3 sequence is CASSGDRASYNEQFF. CDR3 nucleotides: TGTGCCAGCAGTGGGGACAGGGCCTCCTACAATGAGCAGTTCTTC.